This TCR beta chain was identified in a study of cytomegalovirus exposure and HLA in healthy donors. Study-level points and caveats: Reportedly, cytomegalovirus status was diagnosed with high sensitivity and specificity. The later analysis indicated that the majority of CMV-associated TCR beta chains appeared HLA-restricted. An apparent linkage of common viral pathogens to several of the most significant clusters emerged in a later analysis.

Primers: 60 Vbeta forward and 13 Jbeta reverse. Only in-frame clones appear in the TCRdb table, and some are missing; sequencing was by immunoSEQ multiplex PCR. Here the sample spans 150,000 to 200,000 clones, approximately 80% being singletons. This clone appeared once. Its antigen is as yet unknown. The sample comprised PBMCs. The TCR comes from a man younger than 35 in good health and CMV-seropositive.

The CDR3, as DNA: TGTGCCAGCAGCGTAGACGGACAGGATTCAGGTGGCTACACCTTC. It is translated as CASSVDGQDSGGYTF. V is TRBV9 and J is TRBJ1-2, with 7 bases that match TRBD1. In germline, CDR1 is SGDLS, CDR2 YYNGEE. The CDR3 covers 15 residues. The trim removed 0 bases at V and 7 bases at J, leaving 9 bases unmatched.